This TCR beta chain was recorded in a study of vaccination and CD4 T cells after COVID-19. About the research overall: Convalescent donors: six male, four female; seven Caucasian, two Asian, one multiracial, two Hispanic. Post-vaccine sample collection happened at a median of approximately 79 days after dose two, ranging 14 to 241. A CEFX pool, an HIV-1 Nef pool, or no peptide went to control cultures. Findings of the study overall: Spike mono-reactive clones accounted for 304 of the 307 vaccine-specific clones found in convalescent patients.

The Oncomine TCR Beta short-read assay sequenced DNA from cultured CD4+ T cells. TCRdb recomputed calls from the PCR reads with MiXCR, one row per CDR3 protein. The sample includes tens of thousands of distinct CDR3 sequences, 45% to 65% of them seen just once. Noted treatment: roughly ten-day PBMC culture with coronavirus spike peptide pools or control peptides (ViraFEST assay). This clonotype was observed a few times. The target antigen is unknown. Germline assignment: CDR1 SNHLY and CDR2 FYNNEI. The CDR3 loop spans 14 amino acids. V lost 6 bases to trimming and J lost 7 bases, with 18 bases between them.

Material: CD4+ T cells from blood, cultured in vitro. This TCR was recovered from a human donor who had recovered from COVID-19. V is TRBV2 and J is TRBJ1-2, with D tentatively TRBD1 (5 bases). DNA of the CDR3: TGTGCCAGCAGGTGGGGGGGGATGCAGAGTGGCTACACCTTC. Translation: CASRWGGMQSGYTF. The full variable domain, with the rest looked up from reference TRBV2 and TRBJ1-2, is EPEVTQTPSHQVTQMGQEVILRCVPISNHLYFYWYRQILGQKVEFLVSFYNNEISEKSEIFDDQFSVERPDGSNFTLKIRSTKLEDSAMYFCASRWGGMQSGYTFGSGTRLTVV.